The clone carrying this T cell receptor beta chain was counted a few times. What it binds is unknown. This specimen belongs to a study of CD8 T cells in ankylosing spondylitis. Points from the study as a whole: Researchers reportedly found disease-linked clones significantly enriched in matched ankylosing spondylitis synovial fluid. One TCR beta motif, made up of under ten highly homologous variants, appeared characteristic of ankylosing spondylitis blood.

Via MiXCR, TCRdb re-called the 5' RACE reads, giving one row per CDR3 protein. Of approximately 400,000 distinct CDR3 sequences detected, under 20% appear once; the ten largest clones hold over 1%. CDR1 SGHAT and CDR2 FQNNGV come from the germline V gene. Trimming took off 0 bases at V and 13 bases at J, with 16 bases between the two ends. This CDR3 is 14 amino acids long. The rearrangement joins TRBV11-2 to TRBJ2-1, with D possibly matching TRBD1 (6 bases). The receptor was isolated from a male donor with ankylosing spondylitis. The specimen sequenced was blood, either unsorted or a sorted T cell fraction (not recorded which). CDR3 residues: CASSLETGRPDQFF. The CDR3 nucleotides read TGTGCCAGCAGCTTAGAAACAGGGCGACCTGACCAGTTCTTC.